The 12 T cell receptor beta chains listed next were all sequenced from one sample in a study of T cells after posttransplantation cyclophosphamide. Clones were read by immunoSEQ multiplex PCR, and TCRdb kept only the in-frame ones, dropping some. Of about 47,000 clones in the sample, around 94% were seen once. Sequencing was performed on PBMCs. Receptors originate from a woman in her twenties or thirties in good health and a related stem cell transplant donor.

This rearrangement joins TRBV11-2 to TRBJ1-2, with 8 bases that match TRBD1. CDR1 is SGHAT, CDR2 FQNNGV, per germline. This CDR3 contains 14 residues. The V gene end was trimmed by 5 bases and the J gene end by 3 bases; junction bases not matched to a gene: 5. CDR3 nucleotides: TGTGCCAGCAGCCCGGACAGGGCGGACTATGGCTACACCTTC. This encodes CASSPDRADYGYTF.

The CDR3 loop reads CASSLEQGSVSFF. The CDR3 nucleotides are TGTGCCAGCAGCTTAGAACAGGGTAGTGTCTCTTTCTTT. This chain joins TRBV7-9 and TRBJ1-1; D perhaps matches TRBD1 (6 bases). The CDR3 totals 13 residues. Germline assignment: CDR1 SEHNR and CDR2 FQNEAQ (reference sequence). V lost 1 base and J lost 12, with 15 bases in between.

V gene TRBV4-3 combines with J gene TRBJ1-1, with 9 bases matching TRBD1. Germline values: CDR1 LGHNA, CDR2 YSLEER. There are 16 residues in the CDR3. V shed 0 bases, J shed 4 bases, and the junction held 6 bases outside the gene matches. The CDR3 DNA follows: TGCGCCAGCAGCCAAGATATTGGGACAGGGCGCACTGAAGCTTTCTTT. Its translation: CASSQDIGTGRTEAFF.

A note on this clone: One end of the junction does not line up with germline, which may come from a read error. This sequence joins TRBV4-3 and TRBJ1-1, with D maybe TRBD1 (6 bases). The V gene's germline CDR1 is LGHNA and CDR2 YSLEER. The CDR3 consists of 16 residues. As DNA, the CDR3 is TGCGCCAGCAGTCAAGGGTACCGGGACAAAGGGACTGAAGCTTTCTTT. Translated: CASSQGYRDKGTEAFF.

J is TRBJ2-7 and V is TRBV2, with TRBD1 as a possible D gene (6 bases). Trimming cost V 6 bases and J 2 bases, with 17 bases left between them. CDR1 and CDR2 (germline): SNHLY, FYNNEI. This CDR3 has 15 residues. In nucleotides, the CDR3 is TGTGCCAGCAGCCTACAGGGTACAAGTGCCTACGAGCAGTACTTC. Protein sequence: CASSLQGTSAYEQYF. The full variable domain, in which reference TRBV2 and TRBJ2-7 provide the parts outside the CDR3, is EPEVTQTPSHQVTQMGQEVILRCVPISNHLYFYWYRQILGQKVEFLVSFYNNEISEKSEIFDDQFSVERPDGSNFTLKIRSTKLEDSAMYFCASSLQGTSAYEQYFGPGTRLTVT.

The chain joins TRBV11-2 to TRBJ1-1; maybe TRBD1 (6 bases). V lost 5 bases to trimming and J lost 4 bases, with 14 bases between them. The CDR3 contains 14 residues. CDR1 is SGHAT and CDR2 is FQNNGV in the germline V gene. The CDR3 DNA reads as TGTGCCAGCAGCACTTACAGGGAGGGCACTGAAGCTTTCTTT. Translation: CASSTYREGTEAFF.

The chain recombines TRBV4-1 with TRBJ2-2, with D uncertain. The V end lost 1 base, the J end lost 4 bases, and 10 bases lay between the germline ends. The CDR3 totals 15 residues. Germline CDR1 reads MGHRA; CDR2 reads YSYEKL. The CDR3 nucleotides are TGCGCCAGCAGCCAAGTACTAAATCCCACCGGGGAGCTGTTTTTT. This sequence encodes CASSQVLNPTGELFF.

The rearrangement uses TRBV7-8 and TRBJ2-3, with 11 bases matching TRBD2. The CDR3 sequence is 19 residues long. V shed 2 bases and J 2 bases; nucleotides not matched to a gene: 12. Germline V gene sequence: CDR1 SGHVS, CDR2 FQNEAQ. CDR3 residues: CASSLIFSGGAGPTDTQYF. CDR3 DNA sequence: TGTGCCAGCAGCTTAATTTTTAGCGGGGGGGCCGGGCCCACAGATACGCAGTATTTT.

The V call is TRBV6-1, the J call TRBJ1-4, with 7 bases matching TRBD1. Germline trimming cut 8 bases from V and 4 bases from J; bases unmatched to any gene: 7. Germline-derived CDR1 and CDR2 are MNHNS and SASEGT. This CDR3 region has 14 residues. As DNA, the CDR3 is TGTGCCAGCTACACAGGGGCCAATAATGAAAAACTGTTTTTT. This gives the protein CASYTGANNEKLFF.

The chain joins TRBV30 to TRBJ1-2; D uncertain. The length of the CDR3 is 14 residues. Germline CDR1 GTSNPN, CDR2 SVGIG (reference sequence). DNA of the CDR3: TGTGGTTCGCGGCAGCAAATCTCTAACTATGGCTACACCTTC. Translating it yields CGSRQQISNYGYTF.

This chain joins TRBV2 and TRBJ1-5; TRBD1 aligns across 8 bases. The V gene end was trimmed by 4 bases and the J gene end by 2 bases; junction bases not matched to a gene: 4. The CDR3 runs to 15 residues. Germline V lookup: CDR1 SNHLY, CDR2 FYNNEI. CDR3 loop: CASSVMGQGNQPQHF. CDR3 in DNA: TGTGCCAGCAGTGTGATGGGACAGGGCAATCAGCCCCAGCATTTT.

The gene calls are TRBV9 and TRBJ1-1; a weak D match, TRBD1 (6 bases). CDR1 is SGDLS and CDR2 is YYNGEE in the germline V gene. The CDR3 is 18 residues long. The V end lost 3 bases, the J end lost 0 bases, and 21 bases lay between the germline ends. The CDR3 coding sequence is TGTGCCAGCAGCGCGACCCCCGGGACACGCAATCTGAACACTGAAGCTTTCTTT. Its translation is CASSATPGTRNLNTEAFF. Using reference TRBV9 and TRBJ1-1 for the parts outside the CDR3, the full variable domain is DSGVTQTPKHLITATGQRVTLRCSPRSGDLSVYWYQQSLDQGLQFLIQYYNGEERAKGNILERFSAQQFPDLHSELNLSSLELGDSALYFCASSATPGTRNLNTEAFFGQGTRLTVV.